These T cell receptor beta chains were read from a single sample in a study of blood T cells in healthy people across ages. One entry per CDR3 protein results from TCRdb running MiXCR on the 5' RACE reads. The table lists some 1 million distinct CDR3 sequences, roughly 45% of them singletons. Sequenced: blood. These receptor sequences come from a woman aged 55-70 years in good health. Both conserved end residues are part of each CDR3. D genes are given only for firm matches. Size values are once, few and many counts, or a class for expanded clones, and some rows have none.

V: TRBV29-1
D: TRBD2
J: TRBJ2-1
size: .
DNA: TGCAGCGTTGAGCAGCGGGAGGGTCGTTTGGAGCAGTTCTTC
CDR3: CSVEQREGRLEQFF

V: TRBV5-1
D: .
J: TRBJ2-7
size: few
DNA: TGCGCCAGCAGCTTGGACCCAGATTCCTACGAGCAGTACTTC
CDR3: CASSLDPDSYEQYF

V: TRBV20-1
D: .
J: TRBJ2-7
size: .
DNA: TGCAGTGCTAGAGACCCATCCCACTCCTACGAGCAGTACTTC
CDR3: CSARDPSHSYEQYF

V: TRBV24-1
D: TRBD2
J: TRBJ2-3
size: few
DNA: TGTGCCACCAGTGCTAGCGGGAGGACAGATACGCAGTATTTT
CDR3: CATSASGRTDTQYF

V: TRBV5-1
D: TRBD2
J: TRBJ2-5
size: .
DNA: TGCGCCAGCAGCTTGGATTCTAGCGGGGCCCAAGAGACCCAGTACTTC
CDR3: CASSLDSSGAQETQYF

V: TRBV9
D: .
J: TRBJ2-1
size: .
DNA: TGTGCCAGCAGCCCTCCGGCGGTAGCGGTAGACAATGAGCAGTTCTTC
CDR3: CASSPPAVAVDNEQFF

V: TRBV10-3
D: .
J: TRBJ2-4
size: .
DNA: TGTGCCATCAGTGAGTCTCTAGCAGTCGGCAAAAACATTCAGTACTTC
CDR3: CAISESLAVGKNIQYF

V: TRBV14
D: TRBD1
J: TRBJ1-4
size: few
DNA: TGTGCCAGCAGCCCCTACAGGGGGCGTTCTGAAAAACTGTTTTTT
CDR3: CASSPYRGRSEKLFF

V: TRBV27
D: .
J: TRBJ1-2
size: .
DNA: TGTGCCAGTAGTTTATCGTGGGGACGGAGTGGCTACACCTTC
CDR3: CASSLSWGRSGYTF

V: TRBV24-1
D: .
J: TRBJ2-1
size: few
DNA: TGTGCCACCAGTGCGACAGGTTACTACAATGAGCAGTTCTTC
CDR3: CATSATGYYNEQFF

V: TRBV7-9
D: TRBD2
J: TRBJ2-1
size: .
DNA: TGTGCCAGCAGGGGACTAGAAGGCGATGAGCAGTTCTTC
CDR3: CASRGLEGDEQFF

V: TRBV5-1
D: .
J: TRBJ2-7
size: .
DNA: TGCGCCAGCAGCTTGGCCTCGACAGGTTACGAGCAGTACTTC
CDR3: CASSLASTGYEQYF

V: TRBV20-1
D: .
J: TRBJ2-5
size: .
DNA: TGCAGTGCTACGGGACCTGGGGGGGCCCAAGAGACCCAGTACTTC
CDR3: CSATGPGGAQETQYF

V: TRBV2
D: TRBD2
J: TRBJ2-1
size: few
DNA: TGTGCCAGCAAACGGGAGGGTCCAAATGAGCAGTTCTTC
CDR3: CASKREGPNEQFF

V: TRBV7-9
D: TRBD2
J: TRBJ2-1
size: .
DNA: TGTGCCATCCCCCCGCGGGAGGAATACAATGAGCAGTTCTTC
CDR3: CAIPPREEYNEQFF

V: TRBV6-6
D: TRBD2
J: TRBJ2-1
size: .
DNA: TGTGCCAGCAGTTACCCTGGACTAGCTCATAACAATGAGCAGTTCTTC
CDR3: CASSYPGLAHNNEQFF

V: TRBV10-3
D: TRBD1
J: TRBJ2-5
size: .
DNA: TGTGCCGCCGCCTCGGGACAGGGGTACCAAGAGACCCAGTACTTC
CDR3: CAAASGQGYQETQYF

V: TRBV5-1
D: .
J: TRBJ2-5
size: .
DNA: TGCGCCAGCAGCTTGGATGTTGGGGGCTTGGAGACCCAGTACTTC
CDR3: CASSLDVGGLETQYF

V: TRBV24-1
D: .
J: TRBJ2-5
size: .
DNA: TGTGCCACCTCAGACGGGAAGGAGACCCAGTACTTC
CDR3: CATSDGKETQYF

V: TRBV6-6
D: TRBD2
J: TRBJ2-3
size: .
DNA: TGTGCCAGCAGGGTCAGCGGGAGGGCCGGTGACACAGATACGCAGTATTTT
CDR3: CASRVSGRAGDTDTQYF

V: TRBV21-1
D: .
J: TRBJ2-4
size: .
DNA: TGTGCCAGCAGCAAAACGGACAGAATAGCCAAAAACATTCAGTACTTC
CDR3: CASSKTDRIAKNIQYF

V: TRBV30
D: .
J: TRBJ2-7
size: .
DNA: TGCGCCTGGGAACTAGCCTACAATGAGCAGTACTTC
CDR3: CAWELAYNEQYF

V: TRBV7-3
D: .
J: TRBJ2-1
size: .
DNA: TGTGCCAGCAGCTACCTAGGTTTCTCCTACAATGAGCAGTTCTTC
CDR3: CASSYLGFSYNEQFF

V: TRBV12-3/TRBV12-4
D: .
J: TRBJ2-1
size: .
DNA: TGTGCCAGCAGTTTAGGAGTAGATCCCAATGAGCAGTTCTTC
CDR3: CASSLGVDPNEQFF

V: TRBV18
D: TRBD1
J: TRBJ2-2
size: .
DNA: TGTGCCAGCTCACCACCTATCGGACAGGGGGACGTTGGGGAGCTGTTTTTT
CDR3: CASSPPIGQGDVGELFF

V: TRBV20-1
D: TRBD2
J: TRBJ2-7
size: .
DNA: TGCAGTGCCAGGCATATAGCGGGAGTTTTAGGCGAGCAGTACTTC
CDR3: CSARHIAGVLGEQYF

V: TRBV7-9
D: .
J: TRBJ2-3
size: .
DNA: TGTGCCAGCAGCTTAGGTCCGGAGGACACAGATACGCAGTATTTT
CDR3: CASSLGPEDTDTQYF

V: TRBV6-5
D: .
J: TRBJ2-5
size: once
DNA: TGTGCCACCTCATTATCAGGGAGGGAGACCCAGTACTTC
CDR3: CATSLSGRETQYF

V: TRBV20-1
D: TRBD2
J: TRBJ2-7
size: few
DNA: TGCAGTGCTAGAGATCGGACTAGAGCCTACGAGCAGTACTTC
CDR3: CSARDRTRAYEQYF

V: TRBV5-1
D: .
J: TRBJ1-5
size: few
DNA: TGCGCCAGCAGCCCCGGGACACCTAGCAATCAGCCCCAGCATTTT
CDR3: CASSPGTPSNQPQHF

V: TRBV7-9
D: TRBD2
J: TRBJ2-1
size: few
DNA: TGTGCCAGCAGCTTATGGTCTAGCGGTCCCTACAATGAGCAGTTCTTC
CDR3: CASSLWSSGPYNEQFF

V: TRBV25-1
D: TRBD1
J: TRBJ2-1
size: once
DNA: TGTGCCAGCAGTGTACTACAGGGGACACACTACAATGAGCAGTTCTTC
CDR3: CASSVLQGTHYNEQFF

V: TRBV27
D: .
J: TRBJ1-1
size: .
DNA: TGTGCCAGCAGACAGGGTTTCACTGAAGCTTTCTTT
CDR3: CASRQGFTEAFF

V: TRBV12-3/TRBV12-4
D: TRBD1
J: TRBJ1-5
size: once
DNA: TGTGCCAGCAGTTTCTCGAAAAGGGGGCGACTCGGTCAGCCCCAGCATTTT
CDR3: CASSFSKRGRLGQPQHF

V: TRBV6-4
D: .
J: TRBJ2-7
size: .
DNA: TGTGCCAGCAGTGACTCGAAAAGGGCGCTCCGGGGGTATTACGAGCAGTACTTC
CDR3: CASSDSKRALRGYYEQYF

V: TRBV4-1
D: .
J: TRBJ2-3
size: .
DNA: TGCGCCAGCAGCCCGGACCCCGGCGGGTCAGATACGCAGTATTTT
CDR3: CASSPDPGGSDTQYF

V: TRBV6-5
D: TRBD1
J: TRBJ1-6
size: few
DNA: TGTGCCAGCAGTTACTCCACGCCAGCCGGGACAGGAAATTCACCCCTCCACTTT
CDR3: CASSYSTPAGTGNSPLHF

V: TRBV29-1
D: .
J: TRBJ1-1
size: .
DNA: TGCAGCGTTGCACAGGGAGGGAACACTGAAGCTTTCTTT
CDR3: CSVAQGGNTEAFF

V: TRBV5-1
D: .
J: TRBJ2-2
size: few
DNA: TGCGCCAGCAGCTTGAGTGCAGGTCCCGGGGAGCTGTTTTTT
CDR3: CASSLSAGPGELFF

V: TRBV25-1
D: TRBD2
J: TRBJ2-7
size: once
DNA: TGTGCCAGCAGTGATAGTAGAGGGGAGGGCGAGCAGTACTTC
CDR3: CASSDSRGEGEQYF

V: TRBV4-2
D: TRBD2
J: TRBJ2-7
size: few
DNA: TGTGCCAGCAGCCAAGGTCTAGCGGCCAACTACGAGCAGTACTTC
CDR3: CASSQGLAANYEQYF

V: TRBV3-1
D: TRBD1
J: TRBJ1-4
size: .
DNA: TGTGCCAGCAGCCAGGGGACAGGAGTTAATGAAAAACTGTTTTTT
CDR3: CASSQGTGVNEKLFF

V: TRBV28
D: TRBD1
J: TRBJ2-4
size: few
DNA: TGTGCCAGCAGCCCGACCGGGACAGGGTTCGTGCAGTACTTC
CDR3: CASSPTGTGFVQYF

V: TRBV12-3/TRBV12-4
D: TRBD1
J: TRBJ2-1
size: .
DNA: TGTGCCAGCAGTTTCCCCCGGGGACAGGGGCTTCATGAGCAGTTCTTC
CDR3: CASSFPRGQGLHEQFF

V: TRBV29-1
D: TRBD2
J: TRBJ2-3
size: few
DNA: TGCAGCGTTGCTCCAAGAGGGACGGGAGGGAGCGGAGGGCAAGATACGCAGTATTTT
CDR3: CSVAPRGTGGSGGQDTQYF

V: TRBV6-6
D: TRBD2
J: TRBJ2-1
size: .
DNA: TGTGCCAGTGTCGTTATGGGAGGGAATGAGCAGTTCTTC
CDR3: CASVVMGGNEQFF

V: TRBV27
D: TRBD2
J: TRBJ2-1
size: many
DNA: TGTGCCAGCAGTTTAGGGGGACTAGCGGGAAATGAGCAGTTCTTC
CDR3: CASSLGGLAGNEQFF

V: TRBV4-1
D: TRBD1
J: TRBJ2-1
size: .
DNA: TGCGCCAGCAGCCAAGACGGACAGGGGATGGATGAGCAGTTCTTC
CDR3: CASSQDGQGMDEQFF

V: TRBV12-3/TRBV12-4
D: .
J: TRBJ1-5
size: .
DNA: TGTGCCAGCAGTTTTGGTTGGGGCAACAATCAGCCCCAGCATTTT
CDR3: CASSFGWGNNQPQHF

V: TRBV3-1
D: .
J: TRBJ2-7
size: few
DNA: TGTGCCAGCAGCCTCAGGGCCCGCTCCTACGAGCAGTACTTC
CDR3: CASSLRARSYEQYF

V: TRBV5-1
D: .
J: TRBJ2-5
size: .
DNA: TGCGCCAGCAGCTTGAATGGGGACCAAGAGACCCAGTACTTC
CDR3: CASSLNGDQETQYF

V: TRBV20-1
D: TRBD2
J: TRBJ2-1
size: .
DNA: TGCAGTGCTTTGGTCGACAGGGCGGGAGGGCAATACAATGAGCAGTTCTTC
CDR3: CSALVDRAGGQYNEQFF

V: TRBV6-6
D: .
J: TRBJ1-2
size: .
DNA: TGTGCCAGCAGAGGGACCCTGAACTATGGCTACACCTTC
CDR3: CASRGTLNYGYTF

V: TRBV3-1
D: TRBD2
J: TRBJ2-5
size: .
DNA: TGTGCCAGCAGCCTCCTTCCGGGGGGGCGAAGAAAGACCCAGTACTTC
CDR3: CASSLLPGGRRKTQYF